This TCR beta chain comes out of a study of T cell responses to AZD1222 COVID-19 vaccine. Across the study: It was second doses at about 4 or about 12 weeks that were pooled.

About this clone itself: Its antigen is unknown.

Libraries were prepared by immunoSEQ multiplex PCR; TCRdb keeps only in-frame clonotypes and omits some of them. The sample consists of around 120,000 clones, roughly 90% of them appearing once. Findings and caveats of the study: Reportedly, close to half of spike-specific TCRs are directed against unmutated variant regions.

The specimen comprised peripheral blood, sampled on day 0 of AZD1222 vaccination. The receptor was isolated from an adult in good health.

The CDR3: CASSRTGSPTDTQYF. The DNA for the CDR3 is TGTGCCAGCAGTCGGACAGGGAGCCCCACAGATACGCAGTATTTT. The chain has TRBV28 and TRBJ2-3; 8 nucleotides align to TRBD1. CDR3 length: 15 residues. CDR1 is MDHEN, CDR2 SYDVKM, per germline. The V gene end was trimmed by 5 bases and the J gene end by 2 bases; junction bases not matched to a gene: 6.